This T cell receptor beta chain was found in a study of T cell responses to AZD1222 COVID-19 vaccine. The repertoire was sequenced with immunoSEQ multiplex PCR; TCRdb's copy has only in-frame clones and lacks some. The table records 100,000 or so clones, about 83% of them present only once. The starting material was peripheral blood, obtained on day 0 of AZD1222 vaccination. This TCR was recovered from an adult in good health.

CDR3 nucleotide sequence: TGCGCCAGCAGCTTGGGGGCAGGGAACTATGGCTACACCTTC. Its translation: CASSLGAGNYGYTF. The rearrangement joins TRBV5-1 to TRBJ1-2; a possible D gene is TRBD1 (5 bases). Germline V gene lookup returns CDR1 SGHRS and CDR2 YFSETQ. V shed 0 bases and J shed 2 bases, with 8 bases lying between them. The CDR3 is made up of 14 amino acids.